A selection of T cell receptor beta chains follows, all from one sample in a study of cytotoxic CD8 clonotypes in ibrutinib-treated CLL. Method: immunoSEQ multiplex PCR; TCRdb's copy keeps in-frame clones and lacks some. The data hold approximately 150,000 clones, with approximately 84% observed a single time. Here the sequenced sample was PBMCs, taken after 24 months of ibrutinib treatment. The receptors come from a human donor with chronic lymphocytic leukemia. Each CDR3 is given with its conserved first and last residue. The order of the fields is CDR3 protein, CDR3 DNA, clone size, D gene, J gene, CDR3 length, V gene. A D gene is named only where the DNA matches it firmly. Size is omitted from some rows. Given values are once, few, many or a class for expanded clones.

CDR3 protein: CASSQALGRTEAFF
CDR3 DNA: TGTGCCAGCAGCCAAGCTTTAGGGCGCACTGAAGCTTTCTTT
clone size: -
D gene: -
J gene: TRBJ1-1
CDR3 length: 14
V gene: TRBV4-2

CDR3 protein: CASIRDTSYEQYF
CDR3 DNA: TGTGCCAGCATCCGGGACACTTCCTACGAGCAGTACTTC
clone size: -
D gene: -
J gene: TRBJ2-7
CDR3 length: 13
V gene: TRBV6-5

CDR3 protein: CASSLRGGSTNEKLFF
CDR3 DNA: TGTGCCAGCAGTTTGCGAGGGGGCTCAACTAATGAAAAACTGTTTTTT
clone size: -
D gene: TRBD1
J gene: TRBJ1-4
CDR3 length: 16
V gene: TRBV28

CDR3 protein: CASSQGQGRSGTEAFF
CDR3 DNA: TGTGCCAGCAGCCAGGGACAGGGAAGGTCGGGTACTGAAGCTTTCTTT
clone size: -
D gene: TRBD1
J gene: TRBJ1-1
CDR3 length: 16
V gene: TRBV11-3

CDR3 protein: CASSSGLAGVSNEQFF
CDR3 DNA: TGTGCCAGCAGCTCGGGACTAGCGGGAGTATCTAATGAGCAGTTCTTC
clone size: -
D gene: TRBD2
J gene: TRBJ2-1
CDR3 length: 16
V gene: TRBV5-6

CDR3 protein: CASSLVYNEQFF
CDR3 DNA: TGTGCCAGCAGCTTAGTTTACAATGAGCAGTTCTTC
clone size: -
D gene: -
J gene: TRBJ2-1
CDR3 length: 12
V gene: TRBV7-8

CDR3 protein: CASSLVATYSNQPQHF
CDR3 DNA: TGTGCCAGCAGCTTGGTAGCAACTTATAGCAATCAGCCCCAGCATTTT
clone size: -
D gene: -
J gene: TRBJ1-5
CDR3 length: 16
V gene: TRBV5-5

CDR3 protein: CASSQDWGAGNPHEQFF
CDR3 DNA: TGTGCCAGCAGCCAAGATTGGGGGGCCGGGAACCCTCATGAGCAGTTCTTC
clone size: few
D gene: -
J gene: TRBJ2-1
CDR3 length: 17
V gene: TRBV14

CDR3 protein: CASSSRIAYEQYF
CDR3 DNA: TGTGCCAGCAGCTCCCGTATCGCCTACGAGCAGTACTTC
clone size: -
D gene: -
J gene: TRBJ2-7
CDR3 length: 13
V gene: TRBV7-2

CDR3 protein: CASSPPSTDYEQYF
CDR3 DNA: TGTGCCAGCTCACCACCGTCGACAGACTACGAGCAGTACTTC
clone size: -
D gene: -
J gene: TRBJ2-7
CDR3 length: 14
V gene: TRBV18

CDR3 protein: CASRPQGRVTDTQYF
CDR3 DNA: TGTGCCAGCAGGCCGCAGGGGAGAGTCACAGATACGCAGTATTTT
clone size: -
D gene: -
J gene: TRBJ2-3
CDR3 length: 15
V gene: TRBV7-2

CDR3 protein: CASSRTSGRETQYF
CDR3 DNA: TGTGCCAGCAGCAGGACTAGCGGGAGAGAGACCCAGTACTTC
clone size: -
D gene: TRBD2
J gene: TRBJ2-5
CDR3 length: 14
V gene: TRBV7-3

CDR3 protein: CATGDSNQPQHF
CDR3 DNA: TGTGCCACCGGGGATAGCAATCAGCCCCAGCATTTT
clone size: once
D gene: -
J gene: TRBJ1-5
CDR3 length: 12
V gene: TRBV6-1

CDR3 protein: CAWVNPGQGLKTQYF
CDR3 DNA: TGTGCCTGGGTCAATCCGGGACAGGGTTTAAAGACCCAGTACTTC
clone size: -
D gene: TRBD1
J gene: TRBJ2-5
CDR3 length: 15
V gene: TRBV30

CDR3 protein: CASTPTSQGYEQYF
CDR3 DNA: TGTGCCAGTACCCCAACCTCCCAAGGGTACGAGCAGTACTTC
clone size: -
D gene: -
J gene: TRBJ2-7
CDR3 length: 14
V gene: TRBV19

CDR3 protein: CASRRTGAVLYSGANVLTF
CDR3 DNA: TGTGCCAGCAGGCGGACAGGCGCCGTCCTGTACTCTGGGGCCAACGTCCTGACTTTC
clone size: -
D gene: TRBD1
J gene: TRBJ2-6
CDR3 length: 19
V gene: TRBV2

CDR3 protein: CASSLGRGSYNEQFF
CDR3 DNA: TGTGCCAGCAGCTTGGGGCGAGGCTCCTACAATGAGCAGTTCTTC
clone size: -
D gene: -
J gene: TRBJ2-1
CDR3 length: 15
V gene: TRBV11-1

CDR3 protein: CASRREQGSGNTIYF
CDR3 DNA: TGTGCCAGCAGACGGGAACAGGGATCTGGAAACACCATATATTTT
clone size: few
D gene: -
J gene: TRBJ1-3
CDR3 length: 15
V gene: TRBV6-6

CDR3 protein: CASSSRREVSSHEQYF
CDR3 DNA: TGTGCCAGCAGCTCCCGCAGGGAAGTCTCATCCCACGAGCAGTACTTC
clone size: -
D gene: -
J gene: TRBJ2-7
CDR3 length: 16
V gene: TRBV11-1

CDR3 protein: CALRLSGSPGELFF
CDR3 DNA: TGTGCCCTCAGGCTGAGCGGGAGCCCCGGGGAGCTGTTTTTT
clone size: -
D gene: TRBD2
J gene: TRBJ2-2
CDR3 length: 14
V gene: TRBV6-4

CDR3 protein: CASSDRADTEAFF
CDR3 DNA: TGTGCCAGCAGTGACCGCGCTGACACTGAAGCTTTCTTT
clone size: -
D gene: -
J gene: TRBJ1-1
CDR3 length: 13
V gene: TRBV25-1

CDR3 protein: CASRATGRTEAFF
CDR3 DNA: TGTGCCAGCAGAGCGACAGGGCGCACTGAAGCTTTCTTT
clone size: -
D gene: TRBD1
J gene: TRBJ1-1
CDR3 length: 13
V gene: TRBV9

CDR3 protein: CAWDFGLYEVSKPYEQYF
CDR3 DNA: TGTGCCTGGGATTTCGGACTCTACGAAGTCTCTAAACCCTACGAGCAGTACTTC
clone size: -
D gene: -
J gene: TRBJ2-7
CDR3 length: 18
V gene: TRBV30

CDR3 protein: CASSLPGSRFSPLHF
CDR3 DNA: TGTGCCAGCAGCTTACCGGGGAGCCGGTTTTCACCCCTCCACTTT
clone size: -
D gene: -
J gene: TRBJ1-6
CDR3 length: 15
V gene: TRBV7-3

CDR3 protein: CASIIPLGQGAEAFF
CDR3 DNA: TGTGCCAGCATCATTCCCCTGGGACAGGGGGCTGAAGCTTTCTTT
clone size: few
D gene: TRBD1
J gene: TRBJ1-1
CDR3 length: 15
V gene: TRBV28

CDR3 protein: CASSFKGAGVTSYNEQFF
CDR3 DNA: TGTGCCAGCAGTTTTAAGGGCGCAGGAGTGACTTCCTACAATGAGCAGTTCTTC
clone size: -
D gene: -
J gene: TRBJ2-1
CDR3 length: 18
V gene: TRBV27

CDR3 protein: CASSRWAGNQPQHF
CDR3 DNA: TGTGCCAGCAGTCGGTGGGCGGGCAATCAGCCCCAGCATTTT
clone size: few
D gene: -
J gene: TRBJ1-5
CDR3 length: 14
V gene: TRBV28

CDR3 protein: CAWSARARTEAFF
CDR3 DNA: TGTGCCTGGAGTGCCAGGGCCCGCACTGAAGCTTTCTTT
clone size: -
D gene: -
J gene: TRBJ1-1
CDR3 length: 13
V gene: TRBV30

CDR3 protein: CASSYEGMNTEAFF
CDR3 DNA: TGTGCCAGCAGTTACGAGGGGATGAACACTGAAGCTTTCTTT
clone size: -
D gene: -
J gene: TRBJ1-1
CDR3 length: 14
V gene: TRBV6-6

CDR3 protein: CASSPADPGASEAFF
CDR3 DNA: TGTGCCAGCAGCCCCGCGGACCCCGGGGCCTCTGAAGCTTTCTTT
clone size: -
D gene: -
J gene: TRBJ1-1
CDR3 length: 15
V gene: TRBV28

CDR3 protein: CASSPTQKDTQYF
CDR3 DNA: TGTGCCAGCAGTCCGACCCAGAAAGATACGCAGTATTTT
clone size: -
D gene: -
J gene: TRBJ2-3
CDR3 length: 13
V gene: TRBV6-5

CDR3 protein: CASSSNSYRAGELFF
CDR3 DNA: TGTGCCAGCAGCTCCAACTCTTACAGGGCCGGGGAGCTGTTTTTT
clone size: -
D gene: -
J gene: TRBJ2-2
CDR3 length: 15
V gene: TRBV7-2

CDR3 protein: CASSFTGRSGITMRQFF
CDR3 DNA: TGCGCCAGCAGCTTTACCGGGAGGAGCGGGATTACAATGAGGCAGTTCTTC
clone size: -
D gene: TRBD2
J gene: TRBJ2-1
CDR3 length: 17
V gene: TRBV5-1

CDR3 protein: CASRSSGGAYEQYF
CDR3 DNA: TGTGCCAGCAGGTCTAGCGGGGGGGCCTACGAGCAGTACTTC
clone size: once
D gene: TRBD2
J gene: TRBJ2-7
CDR3 length: 14
V gene: TRBV6-5

CDR3 protein: CASSLSDEQYF
CDR3 DNA: TGTGCCAGCAGCTTGAGCGACGAGCAGTACTTC
clone size: -
D gene: -
J gene: TRBJ2-7
CDR3 length: 11
V gene: TRBV7-2

CDR3 protein: CASSYQTEPPYEQYF
CDR3 DNA: TGTGCCAGCAGTTATCAAACCGAGCCCCCCTACGAGCAGTACTTC
clone size: -
D gene: -
J gene: TRBJ2-7
CDR3 length: 15
V gene: TRBV28

CDR3 protein: CASSVGIRETQYF
CDR3 DNA: TGCGCCAGCAGTGTGGGGATTCGGGAGACCCAGTACTTC
clone size: -
D gene: -
J gene: TRBJ2-5
CDR3 length: 13
V gene: TRBV10-2

CDR3 protein: CASSPLKGVNTEAFF
CDR3 DNA: TGTGCCAGCAGCCCCTTAAAGGGGGTGAACACTGAAGCTTTCTTT
clone size: -
D gene: -
J gene: TRBJ1-1
CDR3 length: 15
V gene: TRBV7-2

CDR3 protein: CASSPGNTGTNYGYTF
CDR3 DNA: TGTGCCAGCTCTCCCGGGAACACCGGCACTAACTATGGCTACACCTTC
clone size: -
D gene: -
J gene: TRBJ1-2
CDR3 length: 16
V gene: TRBV18

CDR3 protein: CASRPSGSLNEQFF
CDR3 DNA: TGTGCCAGCAGACCTAGCGGGAGTCTCAATGAGCAGTTCTTC
clone size: -
D gene: TRBD2
J gene: TRBJ2-1
CDR3 length: 14
V gene: TRBV6-5

CDR3 protein: CASSSGGSNQPQHF
CDR3 DNA: TGTGCCAGCAGCTCAGGGGGTAGCAATCAGCCCCAGCATTTT
clone size: -
D gene: TRBD1
J gene: TRBJ1-5
CDR3 length: 14
V gene: TRBV7-3

CDR3 protein: CASSLAGGVGGYTF
CDR3 DNA: TGCGCCAGCAGCCTGGCGGGGGGGGTAGGCGGCTACACCTTC
clone size: few
D gene: -
J gene: TRBJ1-2
CDR3 length: 14
V gene: TRBV4-3